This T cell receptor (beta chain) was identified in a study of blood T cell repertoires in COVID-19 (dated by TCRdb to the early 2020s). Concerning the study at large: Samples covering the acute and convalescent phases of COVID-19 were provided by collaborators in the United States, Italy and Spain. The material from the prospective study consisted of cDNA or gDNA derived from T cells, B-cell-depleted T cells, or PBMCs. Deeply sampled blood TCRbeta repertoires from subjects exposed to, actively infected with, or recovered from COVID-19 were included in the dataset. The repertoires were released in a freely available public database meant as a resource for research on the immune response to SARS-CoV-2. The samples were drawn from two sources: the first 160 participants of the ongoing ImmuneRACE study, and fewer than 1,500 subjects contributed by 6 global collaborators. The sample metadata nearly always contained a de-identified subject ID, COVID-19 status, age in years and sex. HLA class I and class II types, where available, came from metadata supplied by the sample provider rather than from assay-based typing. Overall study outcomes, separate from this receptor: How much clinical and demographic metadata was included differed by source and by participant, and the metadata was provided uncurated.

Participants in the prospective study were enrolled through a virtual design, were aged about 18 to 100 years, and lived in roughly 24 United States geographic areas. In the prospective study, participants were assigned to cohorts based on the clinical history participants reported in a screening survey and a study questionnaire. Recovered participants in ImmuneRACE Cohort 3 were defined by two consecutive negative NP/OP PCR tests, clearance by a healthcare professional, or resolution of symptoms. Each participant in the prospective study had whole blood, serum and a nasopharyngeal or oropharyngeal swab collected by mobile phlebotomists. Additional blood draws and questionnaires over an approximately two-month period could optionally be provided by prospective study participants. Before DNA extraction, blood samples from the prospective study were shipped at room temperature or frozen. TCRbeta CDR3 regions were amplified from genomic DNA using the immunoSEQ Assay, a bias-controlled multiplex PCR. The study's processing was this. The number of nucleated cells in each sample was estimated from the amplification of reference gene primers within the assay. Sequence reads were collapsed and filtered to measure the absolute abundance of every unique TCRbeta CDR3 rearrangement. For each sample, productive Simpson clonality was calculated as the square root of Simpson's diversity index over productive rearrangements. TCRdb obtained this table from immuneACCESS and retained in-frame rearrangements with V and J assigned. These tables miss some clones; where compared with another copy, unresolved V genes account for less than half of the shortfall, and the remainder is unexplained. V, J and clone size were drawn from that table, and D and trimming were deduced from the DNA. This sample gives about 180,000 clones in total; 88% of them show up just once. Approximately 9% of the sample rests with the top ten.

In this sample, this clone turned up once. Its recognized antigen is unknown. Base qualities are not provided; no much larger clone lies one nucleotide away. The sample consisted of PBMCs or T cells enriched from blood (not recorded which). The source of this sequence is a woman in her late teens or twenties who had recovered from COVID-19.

DNA sequence: TGCGCCAGCAGCCAAGACAGTGGGCTAGCGGGACACATTGGGGCAGATACGCAGTATTTT. Its protein reads: CASSQDSGLAGHIGADTQYF. The chain couples TRBV4-1 to TRBJ2-3; a stretch of 9 junction bases matches TRBD2. Trimming removed 0 bases from V and 4 bases from J; the gene matches leave 17 bases unexplained. From its cysteine to its phenylalanine, the CDR3 spans 20 amino acids. The entry retains the CDR3 DNA only, 60 bases that are in frame from base 1. From a lookup of the germline V gene, CDR1 and CDR2 are MGHRA and YSYEKL.